The rows below give T cell receptor beta chains drawn from one sample of a study of graft-versus-host responses after intestinal transplantation. TCRdb's table, derived via immunoSEQ multiplex PCR, lists solely in-frame clones and lacks some. The sample records under 90,000 clones, approximately 90% being singletons. Sequences were derived from PBMCs, sampled 98 days after intestinal transplantation. The source of these receptors is a human patient who received an intestinal transplant, so some T cells may come from the graft donor. The CDR3 runs from the conserved cysteine through the conserved F or W. A D gene is named only where the DNA matches it firmly. Where a row states a size, it is once, few, many or the class of an expanded clone; other rows omit it.

TRBD2	.	TRBV29-1	TRBJ2-2	CSVPTGGGTGELFF	TGCAGCGTACCCACTGGGGGGGGCACCGGGGAGCTGTTTTTT
TRBD1	.	TRBV29-1	TRBJ1-2	CSVYGGTGSYGYTF	TGCAGCGTTTATGGCGGGACAGGCTCCTATGGCTACACCTTC
TRBD1	.	TRBV5-6	TRBJ1-2	CASSFPPPQGDGYGYTF	TGTGCCAGCAGCTTTCCACCACCACAGGGGGATGGCTATGGCTACACCTTC
.	.	TRBV29-1	TRBJ2-3	CSVLGGALTDTQYF	TGCAGCGTTCTAGGGGGGGCACTCACAGATACGCAGTATTTT
.	once	TRBV30	TRBJ1-1	CAWSGLLNTEAFF	TGTGCCTGGAGTGGACTACTGAACACTGAAGCTTTCTTT
.	.	TRBV5-1	TRBJ2-7	CASSSTAYEQYF	TGCGCCAGCAGCTCGACCGCGTACGAGCAGTACTTC
TRBD1	.	TRBV27	TRBJ1-1	CASSPGTGEATEAFF	TGTGCCAGCAGTCCCGGGACAGGGGAGGCGACTGAAGCTTTCTTT
TRBD2	.	TRBV28	TRBJ2-7	CASLAGGPSEQYF	TGTGCTTCCCTAGCGGGAGGGCCTAGCGAGCAGTACTTC
TRBD1	.	TRBV19	TRBJ1-5	CASTGGAYQPQHF	TGTGCCAGTACAGGGGGCGCTTATCAGCCCCAGCATTTT
.	.	TRBV7-9	TRBJ2-1	CASSWGESSYNEQFF	TGTGCCAGCAGCTGGGGCGAGAGCTCCTACAATGAGCAGTTCTTC
.	.	TRBV6-5	TRBJ1-5	CASSYGRGHQPQHF	TGTGCCAGCAGTTACGGGAGGGGTCATCAGCCCCAGCATTTT
.	.	TRBV18	TRBJ2-3	CASSPFRSTDTQYF	TGTGCCAGCTCACCATTCAGGAGCACAGATACGCAGTATTTT
TRBD2	.	TRBV6-4	TRBJ2-1	CASSGGGSYNEQFF	TGTGCCAGCAGTGGCGGGGGGTCCTACAATGAGCAGTTCTTC
.	.	TRBV18	TRBJ1-1	CASSPNTEAFF	TGTGCCAGCTCACCGAACACTGAAGCTTTCTTT
TRBD1	once	TRBV5-1	TRBJ2-1	CASSLGQGNEQFF	TGCGCCAGCAGCTTGGGACAGGGGAATGAGCAGTTCTTC
.	few	TRBV2	TRBJ2-3	CASSAYRASTDTQYF	TGTGCCAGCAGCGCTTACAGGGCGTCGACAGATACGCAGTATTTT
.	.	TRBV30	TRBJ1-1	CAWSVLQGTEAFF	TGTGCCTGGAGTGTACTACAGGGTACTGAAGCTTTCTTT
.	.	TRBV9	TRBJ1-2	CASSITGTYGYTF	TGTGCCAGCAGCATCACAGGGACCTATGGCTACACCTTC
.	.	TRBV13	TRBJ2-3	CASSADSTDTQYF	TGTGCCAGCAGCGCGGACAGCACAGATACGCAGTATTTT
.	once	TRBV15	TRBJ2-7	CATSRDLQYYEQYF	TGTGCCACCAGCAGGGACTTACAATACTACGAGCAGTACTTC
TRBD2	.	TRBV6-1	TRBJ2-3	CASSELGGTSTDTQYF	TGTGCCAGCAGTGAGTTGGGGGGGACTAGCACAGATACGCAGTATTTT
.	.	TRBV15	TRBJ2-1	CATSYSDNEQFF	TGTGCCACCAGCTACTCTGACAATGAGCAGTTCTTC
.	.	TRBV28	TRBJ2-5	CASSPSKGLGETQYF	TGTGCCAGCAGTCCGTCGAAGGGCCTGGGGGAGACCCAGTACTTC
.	.	TRBV5-1	TRBJ2-1	CASSLWGLLSPQNNEQFF	TGCGCCAGCAGCTTGTGGGGACTTCTGAGCCCCCAGAACAATGAGCAGTTCTTC
.	once	TRBV27	TRBJ2-7	CASSWGPGYEQYF	TGTGCCAGCAGCTGGGGACCGGGGTACGAGCAGTACTTC
.	.	TRBV6-4	TRBJ2-2	CASSEDNTGELFF	TGTGCCAGCAGTGAGGACAACACCGGGGAGCTGTTTTTT
.	.	TRBV10-3	TRBJ2-7	CAISASLGYEQYF	TGTGCCATCAGTGCGTCTCTGGGGTACGAGCAGTACTTC
.	.	TRBV2	TRBJ1-5	CASSRDGNQPQHF	TGTGCCAGCAGTAGGGACGGCAATCAGCCCCAGCATTTT
.	.	TRBV6-6	TRBJ2-1	CASSSLGQEQFF	TGTGCCAGCAGTTCCTTAGGACAGGAGCAGTTCTTC
TRBD2	.	TRBV5-1	TRBJ2-7	CASSLAGGPYEQYF	TGCGCCAGCAGCCTAGCGGGAGGGCCCTACGAGCAGTACTTC
TRBD1	.	TRBV6-5	TRBJ2-1	CASSYSTGGYNEQFF	TGTGCCAGCAGTTACTCGACAGGGGGCTACAATGAGCAGTTCTTC
TRBD1	.	TRBV5-4	TRBJ2-5	CASSTGTEQETQYF	TGTGCCAGCAGCACTGGGACAGAACAAGAGACCCAGTACTTC
.	.	TRBV18	TRBJ1-3	CASSPPSGNTIYF	TGTGCCAGCTCACCACCTTCCGGAAACACCATATATTTT
.	.	TRBV7-3	TRBJ1-1	CASSLQVNTEAFF	TGTGCCAGCAGCTTACAGGTGAACACTGAAGCTTTCTTT